These 4 T cell receptor beta chains were all obtained from the same sample, sequenced in a study of cytomegalovirus exposure and HLA in healthy donors. Amplification used 60 Vbeta primers and 13 Jbeta primers. Repertoires were generated with immunoSEQ multiplex PCR, while TCRdb's copy carries only in-frame clones and drops some. Of over 150,000 clones listed, about 81% were seen once; the top ten hold 6.5%. What was sequenced was PBMCs. The receptors were sampled from a woman in her forties or fifties in good health and CMV-seropositive.

CDR3 residues: CASSFDGVANEKLFF. The CDR3 bases are TGTGCCAGCAGCTTTGACGGGGTGGCTAATGAAAAACTGTTTTTT. This sequence joins TRBV7-2 and TRBJ1-4; D gene uncertain. V was cut by 3 bases and J by 3 bases, with 11 bases left in between. CDR3 length equals 15 residues. Germline V gives CDR1 SGHTA, CDR2 FQGNSA.

This clone was seen once. Written as DNA, the CDR3 is TGCGCCAGCAGCTTAATTCCAGACCTCAGCGCAGTATATGGCTACACCTTC. Its protein is CASSLIPDLSAVYGYTF. The chain is built from TRBV5-1 and TRBJ1-2; D is undetermined. CDR1 and CDR2 (germline): SGHRS, YFSETQ. V was cut by 2 bases and J by 5 bases, with 22 bases left in between. The CDR3 loop spans 17 amino acids.

The chain couples TRBV5-4 to TRBJ2-1, with a possible D match to TRBD2 (7 bases). Trimming left V 0 bases short and J 1 base short, with 11 bases between. The CDR3 length is 16 residues. In germline, CDR1 is SGHNT, CDR2 YYREEE (reference sequence). CDR3 nucleotides: TGTGCCAGCAGCTTGGCTGCGGGGGCATCCTACAATGAGCAGTTCTTC. Translating it yields CASSLAAGASYNEQFF.

This chain uses TRBV29-1 with TRBJ2-7; D may be TRBD1 (6 bases). Per the germline V gene, CDR1 is SQVTM and CDR2 is ANQGSEA. The CDR3 extends over 13 amino acids. Trimming left V 6 bases short and J 2 bases short, with 14 bases between. CDR3 nucleotide sequence: TGCAGCGTCACCGGGACACTACCCTACGAGCAGTACTTC. The encoded protein is CSVTGTLPYEQYF.